Shown below are 6 T cell receptor beta chains from a single sample sequenced in a study of spatial heterogeneity in lung cancer. TCRdb analysed the 5' RACE reads with MiXCR anew, one entry per CDR3 protein. The repertoire holds around 89,000 distinct CDR3 sequences, with around 12% as singletons. Indicated time point: sample taken at primary tumor resection. Sequencing of whole RNA from tumor, nontumor lung or frozen PBMC involved no sorting. Sequenced material: PBMCs, taken at surgery. Receptors were obtained from a male donor with early-stage non-small cell lung cancer.

This sequence joins TRBV29-1 and TRBJ1-3, with D unresolved. Germline V gives CDR1 SQVTM, CDR2 ANQGSEA. Deletions cut 2 bases from V and 2 bases from J, with 7 bases between. The CDR3 has 13 amino acids. CDR3: CSVERRAGNTIYF. The CDR3, as DNA: TGCAGCGTTGAAAGGCGGGCTGGAAACACCATATATTTT.

This clonotype was seen only a few times. The CDR3: CATSDSGQGRYGYTF. For the CDR3, the DNA is TGTGCCACCAGTGATTCAGGACAGGGGAGATATGGCTACACCTTC. V usage is TRBV24-1 and J usage is TRBJ1-2; 9 positions agree with TRBD1. The V gene's germline CDR1 is KGHDR and CDR2 SFDVKD. V gave up 2 bases and J gave up 5 bases; unmatched junction bases: 5. The CDR3 runs 15 residues.

This clonotype was seen a few times. The J gene is TRBJ2-4, the V gene TRBV7-9; the D gene is possibly TRBD1 (6 bases). V lost 0 bases, J lost 0 bases, and 18 bases lay in between. The CDR3 has 19 residues. Per germline, CDR1 SEHNR and CDR2 FQNEAQ (reference sequence). CDR3 residues: CASSLAQGAGARAKNIQYF. The CDR3 DNA reads as TGTGCCAGCAGCTTAGCGCAAGGGGCAGGGGCGAGAGCCAAAAACATTCAGTACTTC.

This clonotype was seen more than once but under ten times. This rearrangement joins TRBV28 to TRBJ2-5; D is perhaps TRBD1 (6 bases). V was shortened by 5 bases and J by 5 bases, with 15 bases between the two germline ends. Germline V gene lookup returns CDR1 MDHEN and CDR2 SYDVKM. This CDR3 has 14 amino acids. The CDR3 DNA reads as TGTGCCAGCAGTCCCCCAGGGGTCGCGGAGACCCAGTACTTC. This translates into CASSPPGVAETQYF.

The chain combines TRBV6-5 with TRBJ2-3, with TRBD1 as a possible D gene (5 bases). The germline V gene has CDR1 MNHEY and CDR2 SVGAGI. The CDR3 loop spans 16 amino acids. Trimming stripped 0 bases from V and 0 bases from J, with 10 bases between. CDR3 region: CASSYSGRASTDTQYF. The CDR3 DNA sequence: TGTGCCAGCAGTTACTCGGGCAGGGCTAGCACAGATACGCAGTATTTT.

This rearrangement joins TRBV4-3 to TRBJ2-7; 7 bases match TRBD2. In germline, CDR1 is LGHNA, CDR2 YSLEER. This CDR3 is built from 16 residues. J was trimmed by 2 bases and V by 0 bases; bases with no gene match: 7. The CDR3: CASSQDIVGGTYEQYF. DNA of the CDR3: TGCGCCAGCAGCCAAGATATAGTGGGAGGGACCTACGAGCAGTACTTC.